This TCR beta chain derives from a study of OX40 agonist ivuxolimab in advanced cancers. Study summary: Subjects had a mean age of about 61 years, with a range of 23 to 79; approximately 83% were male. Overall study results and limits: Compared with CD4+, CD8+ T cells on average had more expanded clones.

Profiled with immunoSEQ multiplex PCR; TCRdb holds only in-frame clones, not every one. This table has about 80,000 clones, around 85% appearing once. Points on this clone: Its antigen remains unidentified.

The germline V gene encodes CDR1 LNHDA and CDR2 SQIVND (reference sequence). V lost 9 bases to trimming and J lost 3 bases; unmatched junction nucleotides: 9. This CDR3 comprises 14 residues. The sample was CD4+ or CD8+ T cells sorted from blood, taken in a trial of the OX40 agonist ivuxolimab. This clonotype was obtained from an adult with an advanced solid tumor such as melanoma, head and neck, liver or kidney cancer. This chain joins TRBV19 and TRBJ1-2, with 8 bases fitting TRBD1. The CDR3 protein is CASVDRGQDYGYTF. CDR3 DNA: TGTGCCAGCGTCGACAGGGGCCAAGACTATGGCTACACCTTC.